This T cell receptor beta chain was captured by sequencing in a study of blood T cell repertoires in COVID-19. CDR1 is SEHNR, CDR2 FQNEAQ, per germline (reference sequence). This CDR3 has 18 amino acids. The ends lost 1 base at V and 8 bases at J; junction bases unmatched: 10. Sequencing used immunoSEQ multiplex PCR; TCRdb keeps in-frame clones, though not all of them. The sample records about 40,000 clones, approximately 88% being singletons. The sequenced material came from peripheral blood. The chain links TRBV7-9 to TRBJ2-1; 14 bases line up with TRBD2. This receptor was identified in a human donor in a cohort sampled during active COVID-19. The CDR3 sequence is CASSLVPGTSGRSYEQFF. DNA of the CDR3: TGTGCCAGCAGCTTAGTACCTGGGACTAGCGGGAGATCTTATGAGCAGTTCTTC.